The source of this T cell receptor (beta chain) is a study of blood T cells in healthy people across ages. Study-level results: The authors considered diversity estimates from one million T cells to be underestimates.

Healthy individuals of Caucasian origin from Russia, aged about 6 to 100, served as donors. It was roughly 10 milliliters of peripheral blood that were drawn from each donor. Isolation yielded PBMCs, at least 6 million per sample, in every case. Per germline, CDR1 SGHTA and CDR2 FQGNSA. The CDR3 runs 14 residues. V dropped 5 bases and J dropped 8; count of bases not matched to a gene: 6. With respect to this clonotype: The target antigen is unknown.

Using a J-beta primer mix together with a sample-barcoded 5' primer, a second PCR was run for about 7 to 12 cycles. TCRdb re-analysed the 5' RACE reads in MiXCR, keeping a single row per CDR3 protein. The sample has roughly 1.4 million distinct CDR3 sequences; approximately 63% are singletons. V gene TRBV7-2 combines with J gene TRBJ2-6; 7 nucleotides align to TRBD2. This sequence was found in a man aged 18 to 35 in good health. Sequencing used blood. In DNA, the CDR3 is TGTGCCAGCAGCACAACCGGGAGGACCAACGTCCTGACTTTC. Protein sequence: CASSTTGRTNVLTF. The variable domain in full, with the rest retrieved from reference TRBV7-2 and TRBJ2-6, is GAGVSQSPSNKVTEKGKDVELRCDPISGHTALYWYRQSLGQGLEFLIYFQGNSAPDKSGLPSDRFSAERTGGSVSTLTIQRTQQEDSAVYLCASSTTGRTNVLTFGAGSRLTVL.